This TCR beta chain was recovered during a study of OX40 agonist ivuxolimab in advanced cancers. At the level of the study: Patients were treated with ivuxolimab, an agonistic anti-OX40 (CD134) antibody.

Measured with immunoSEQ multiplex PCR; TCRdb has only the in-frame clones, and not every one. The sample lists around 26,000 clones, around three quarters occurring once. Study-wide points: Patients with a partial response at 0.1-3.0 mg/kg had among the lowest clonal expansion.

Regarding this clone: Its antigen is undetermined.

This receptor was taken from an adult with an advanced solid tumor such as melanoma, head and neck, liver or kidney cancer. Source: CD4+ or CD8+ T cells sorted from blood, taken in a trial of the OX40 agonist ivuxolimab.

The CDR3 coding sequence is TGTGCCAGCATTCGGGACAGGGGGTCCGGGGAGCTGTTTTTT. The encoded protein is CASIRDRGSGELFF. The chain joins TRBV11-2 to TRBJ2-2, with 11 nucleotides matching TRBD1. Unmatched junction bases numbered 4, after V lost 7 bases and J lost 6 bases. The CDR3 is made up of 14 amino acids. The germline V gene has CDR1 SGHAT and CDR2 FQNNGV.